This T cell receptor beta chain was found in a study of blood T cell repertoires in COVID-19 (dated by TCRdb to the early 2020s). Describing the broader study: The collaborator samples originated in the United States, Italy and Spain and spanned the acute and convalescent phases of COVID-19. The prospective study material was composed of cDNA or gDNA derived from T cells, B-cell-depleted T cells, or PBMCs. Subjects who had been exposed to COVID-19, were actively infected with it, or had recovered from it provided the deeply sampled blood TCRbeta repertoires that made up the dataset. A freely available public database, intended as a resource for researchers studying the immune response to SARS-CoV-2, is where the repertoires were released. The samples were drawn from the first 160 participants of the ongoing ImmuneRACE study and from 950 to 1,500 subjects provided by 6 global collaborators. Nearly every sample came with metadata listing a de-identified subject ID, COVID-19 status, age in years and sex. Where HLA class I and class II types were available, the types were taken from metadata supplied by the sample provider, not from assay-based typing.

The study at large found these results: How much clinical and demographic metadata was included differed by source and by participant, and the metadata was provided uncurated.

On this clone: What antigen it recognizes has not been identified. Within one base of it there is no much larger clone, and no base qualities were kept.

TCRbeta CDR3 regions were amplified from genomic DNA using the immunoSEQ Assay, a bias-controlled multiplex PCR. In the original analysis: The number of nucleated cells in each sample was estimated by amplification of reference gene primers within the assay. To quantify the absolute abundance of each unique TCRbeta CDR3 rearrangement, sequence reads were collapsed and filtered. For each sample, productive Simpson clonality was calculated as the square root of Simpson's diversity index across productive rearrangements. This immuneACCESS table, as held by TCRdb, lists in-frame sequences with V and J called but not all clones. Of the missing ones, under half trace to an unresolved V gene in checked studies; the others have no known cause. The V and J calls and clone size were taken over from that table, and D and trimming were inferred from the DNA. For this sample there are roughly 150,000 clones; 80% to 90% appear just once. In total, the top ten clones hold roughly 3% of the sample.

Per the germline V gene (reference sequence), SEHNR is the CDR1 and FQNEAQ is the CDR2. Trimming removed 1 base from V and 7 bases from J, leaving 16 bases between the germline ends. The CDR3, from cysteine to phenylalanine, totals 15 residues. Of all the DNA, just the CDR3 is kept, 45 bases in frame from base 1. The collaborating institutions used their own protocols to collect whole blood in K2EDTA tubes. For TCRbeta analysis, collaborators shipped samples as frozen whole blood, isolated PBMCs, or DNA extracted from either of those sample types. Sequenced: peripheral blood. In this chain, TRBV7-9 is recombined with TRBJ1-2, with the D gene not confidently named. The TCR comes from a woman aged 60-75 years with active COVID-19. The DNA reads TGTGCCAGCAGCTTAGAGGTGATCGGCGGGGTTGGCTACACCTTC. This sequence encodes CASSLEVIGGVGYTF.